Listed below are T cell receptor beta chains from one sample, sequenced in a study of T cell responses to AZD1222 COVID-19 vaccine. The table came from immunoSEQ multiplex PCR; TCRdb's copy has only in-frame clones and leaves some out. Here the sample spans some 180,000 clones, approximately 92% being singletons. Sequenced here: peripheral blood, sampled 28 days after the second dose of the MenACWY control vaccine. The receptor source for this set is an adult who received the MenACWY meningococcal vaccine as a control. The CDR3 runs from the conserved cysteine through the conserved F or W. A D gene is named only where the DNA matches it firmly. Rows give clone size only sometimes, using once, few, many, or a class for an expanded clone.

>.|.|TRBV6-5|TRBJ1-2
TGTGCCAGCAGTTACTCCAGTCTGCTTGAGGGCTACACCTTC
CASSYSSLLEGYTF
>once|.|TRBV5-1|TRBJ1-1
TGCGCCAGCAGCTTGGATCTCCGAGCGAACACTGAAGCTTTCTTT
CASSLDLRANTEAFF
>.|TRBD2|TRBV4-1|TRBJ2-3
TGCGCCAGCAGCCAAGTAGCGGGGGGCATCGATACGCAGTATTTT
CASSQVAGGIDTQYF
>.|TRBD1|TRBV6-6|TRBJ1-4
TGTGCCAGCAGTTACCGGACAGGTGGGGAAAAACTGTTTTTT
CASSYRTGGEKLFF
>.|TRBD2|TRBV30|TRBJ2-3
TGTGCCTGGAGTCTTTCTAGCGGACCCGGCACAGATACGCAGTATTTT
CAWSLSSGPGTDTQYF
>.|TRBD1|TRBV7-8|TRBJ1-4
TGTGCCAGCAGCCCCCGGGACAGGGGTTTGGGAAAACTGTTTTTT
CASSPRDRGLGKLFF
>.|.|TRBV18|TRBJ1-6
TGTGCCAGCTCACCAACCGCCCGGCTCGAAGGCAATTCACCCCTCCACTTT
CASSPTARLEGNSPLHF
>.|.|TRBV28|TRBJ1-4
TGTGCCAGCAGTTTTGTCTGGGCCCCAACTAATGAAAAACTGTTTTTT
CASSFVWAPTNEKLFF
>.|TRBD1|TRBV28|TRBJ2-1
TGTGCCAGCAGTCCGGTCGGACAGGTGAGGTTCTTC
CASSPVGQVRFF
>.|.|TRBV2|TRBJ1-2
TGTGCCAGCAGTTCGGACGGACTCTATGGCTACACCTTC
CASSSDGLYGYTF
>.|.|TRBV27|TRBJ1-2
TGTGCCAGCAGTTATATTTTGGGGGGGACTTTTAGCTACACCTTC
CASSYILGGTFSYTF
>.|TRBD1|TRBV6-4|TRBJ1-1
TGTGCCAGCAGTCCTCAGGGCCAGGGGGTGTTTAACATGGTGAACACTGAAGCTTTCTTT
CASSPQGQGVFNMVNTEAFF
>.|TRBD2|TRBV6-2/TRBV6-3|TRBJ2-1
TGTGCCAGCAGTTACAGTTCAAGCGGGGGTAGTAAGCAGTTCTTC
CASSYSSSGGSKQFF
>.|.|TRBV2|TRBJ1-5
TGTGCCAGCTGTACAGACATCAATCAGCCCCAGCATTTT
CASCTDINQPQHF
>.|.|TRBV5-1|TRBJ1-1
TGCGCCAGCAGCTTGGGGGCAGCTCTGAACACTGAAGCTTTCTTT
CASSLGAALNTEAFF
>.|.|TRBV7-9|TRBJ1-5
TGTGCCAGCAGCTCAAACAGGGTTGAGCCCCAGCATTTT
CASSSNRVEPQHF
>once|.|TRBV29-1|TRBJ1-6
TGCAGCGTACGACAGGACCAGGGTAATTCACCCCTCCACTTT
CSVRQDQGNSPLHF
>.|.|TRBV12-3/TRBV12-4|TRBJ1-2
TGTGCCAGCAGCAGTCCCCCCCTCTATGGCTACACCTTC
CASSSPPLYGYTF
>.|TRBD1|TRBV6-6|TRBJ1-2
TGTGCCAGCAGACCTACAGGGGGTATCTATGGCTACACCTTC
CASRPTGGIYGYTF
>.|.|TRBV2|TRBJ1-2
TGTGCCAGCAGTGAAGCGCCGGGGTACTCGGACTATGGCTACACCTTC
CASSEAPGYSDYGYTF
>.|TRBD2|TRBV4-1|TRBJ2-5
TGCGCCAGCAGCCCCGGACTAGCGGGCTCTATGGGGACCCAGTACTTC
CASSPGLAGSMGTQYF
>.|.|TRBV18|TRBJ2-3
TGTGCCAGCTCAACGACTAGCACAGATACGCAGTATTTT
CASSTTSTDTQYF
>.|.|TRBV6-5|TRBJ1-1
TGTGCCAGCACCTCGGTTTCCCGGAAGACTGAAGCTTTCTTT
CASTSVSRKTEAFF
>.|TRBD2|TRBV18|TRBJ2-3
TGTGCCAGCTCCCCCCAGCGGGGGAGCACAGATACGCAGTATTTT
CASSPQRGSTDTQYF
>.|.|TRBV3-1/TRBV3-2|TRBJ1-6
TGTGCCAGCAGCCAAGACCGTGGGTTTGATGCACCCCTCCACTTT
CASSQDRGFDAPLHF
>few|.|TRBV7-8|TRBJ1-2
TGTGCCAGCAGCTTAGACTTGGGGACTGCTGGCTACACCTTC
CASSLDLGTAGYTF
>once|.|TRBV12-3/TRBV12-4|TRBJ1-5
TGTGCCAGCAGTTTGGATCGTTCCCAGCATTTT
CASSLDRSQHF
>.|TRBD2|TRBV2|TRBJ2-5
TGTGCCAGCGGACTAGCGGACCAAGAGACCCAGTACTTC
CASGLADQETQYF
>.|.|TRBV18|TRBJ1-3
TGTGCCAGCTCACCCGGGCAGGGAAGGTCTGGAAACACCATATATTTT
CASSPGQGRSGNTIYF
>.|.|TRBV6-4|TRBJ2-3
TGTGCCAGCAGTGAATGGGAGACAGATACGCAGTATTTT
CASSEWETDTQYF
>.|TRBD2|TRBV5-4|TRBJ2-1
TGTGCCAGCAGCTTGGCTAGCGGGGGGGAGGCCTACAATGAGCAGTTCTTC
CASSLASGGEAYNEQFF
>.|.|TRBV28|TRBJ1-1
TGTGCCAGCAGGGGTCCCATGAACACTGAAGCTTTCTTT
CASRGPMNTEAFF
>.|.|TRBV5-1|TRBJ1-2
TGCGCCAGCAGCTTAAGAGGGGAAGCTAACTATGGCTACACCTTC
CASSLRGEANYGYTF
>.|.|TRBV12-3/TRBV12-4|TRBJ2-2
TGTGCCACCTCGACGACCGGGGAGCTGTTTTTT
CATSTTGELFF
>few|TRBD1|TRBV4-2|TRBJ1-1
TGTGCCAGCAGCCAAGCCCAAGGGACAGGGTTTGAAGCTTTCTTT
CASSQAQGTGFEAFF
>.|.|TRBV7-2|TRBJ1-4
TGTGCCAGCAGCTTGTCAGGGGCCGCAACTAATGAAAAACTGTTTTTT
CASSLSGAATNEKLFF
>.|.|TRBV7-8|TRBJ1-6
TGTGCCAGCAGCCCCACCAATTCACCCCTCCACTTT
CASSPTNSPLHF
>.|.|TRBV3-1/TRBV3-2|TRBJ1-1
TGTGCCAGCAGCCTCCGAGAACGAGGAGGGAACACTGAAGCTTTCTTT
CASSLRERGGNTEAFF
>.|.|TRBV2|TRBJ2-2
TGTGCCAGCAGTGGACAGTTGAACGGGGAGCTGTTTTTT
CASSGQLNGELFF
>.|.|TRBV3-1/TRBV3-2|TRBJ1-5
TGTGCCAGCAGCCAGGGTGGAGATAGCAATCAGCCCCAGCATTTT
CASSQGGDSNQPQHF
>.|.|TRBV5-1|TRBJ1-1
TGCGCCAGCAGCGGGCCTCTCAGGGCCACTGAAGCTTTCTTT
CASSGPLRATEAFF
>.|.|TRBV20-1|TRBJ2-7
TGCAATAACCCTGGACAGACGTGTCAGTACTTC
CNNPGQTCQYF
>.|.|TRBV15|TRBJ2-7
TGTGCCACCAGTTTGCGGACAAGCTCCTACGAGCAGTACTTC
CATSLRTSSYEQYF
>.|.|TRBV30|TRBJ1-2
TGTGCCTGGAGTCTTCATGGTGGGAACTATGGCTACACCTTC
CAWSLHGGNYGYTF
>.|.|TRBV3-1/TRBV3-2|TRBJ2-3
TGTGCCAGCAGCCAAACCTCCAAAACAGATACGCAGTATTTT
CASSQTSKTDTQYF
>.|.|TRBV6-5|TRBJ2-1
TGTGCCAGCAGTTATAAGGCGGGGAGCTCCTACAATGAGCAGTTCTTC
CASSYKAGSSYNEQFF
>.|.|TRBV6-2/TRBV6-3|TRBJ1-3
TGTGCCAGCAGGCCTACGTCGGACAGAGTTGGAAACACCATATATTTT
CASRPTSDRVGNTIYF
>.|.|TRBV3-1/TRBV3-2|TRBJ1-1
TGTGCCAGCAGCCCCATGGCGTCAGTGAACACTGAAGCTTTCTTT
CASSPMASVNTEAFF
>.|.|TRBV18|TRBJ1-2
TGTGCCAGCTCACCCTACCCGAGAGACCTACAGGGTGCTGGCTACACCTTC
CASSPYPRDLQGAGYTF
>.|.|TRBV5-1|TRBJ2-5
TGCGCCAGCAGGGCCATGAGGGGGGAGACCCAGTACTTC
CASRAMRGETQYF
>.|TRBD1|TRBV5-6|TRBJ1-3
TGTGCCAGCAGTTCCGGGACAGACCCGCCAAGGTCTGGAAACACCATATATTTT
CASSSGTDPPRSGNTIYF
>.|.|TRBV5-4|TRBJ1-2
TGTGCCAGCAGCTTGCAGGGAGAAAACTATGGCTACACCTTC
CASSLQGENYGYTF
>.|.|TRBV7-9|TRBJ1-4
TGTGCCAGCAGCACCCGCCGTTCGGGGGGCAGGGAAAAACTGTTTTTT
CASSTRRSGGREKLFF